Listed here are 25 T cell receptor beta chains from one sample, sequenced in a study of shared clonotypes between healthy human individuals. Some clones are missing from TCRdb's copy, which holds only in-frame ones; the method was immunoSEQ multiplex PCR. The profile covers fewer than 1.6 million clones, with approximately 98.5% appearing a single time and about 0.34% taken by the ten largest. Sequencing was carried out using naive CD4+ T cells sorted from blood. Subset meaning: CD45RA+ positively selected. These receptor sequences come from a man aged 30 to 39 in good health.

The chain combines TRBV9 with TRBJ2-7; 9 bases match TRBD2. Germline V gives CDR1 SGDLS, CDR2 YYNGEE. The CDR3 has 16 residues. V lost 0 bases to trimming and J lost 7 bases; unmatched junction nucleotides: 11. CDR3 nucleotide sequence: TGTGCCAGCAGCGTAGGGGCTAGCGGGAAGACAGGAGAGCAGTACTTC. Translated: CASSVGASGKTGEQYF.

The chain combines TRBV10-3 with TRBJ2-5; D is perhaps TRBD2 (8 bases). This CDR3 is 16 amino acids long. Germline assignment: CDR1 ENHRY and CDR2 SYGVKD. Trimming stripped 8 bases from V and 5 bases from J, with 24 bases between. The CDR3 here is CAIARRDSGSGETQYF. CDR3 nucleotide sequence: TGTGCCATCGCGCGCCGGGACAGCGGGAGTGGGGAGACCCAGTACTTC.

V usage is TRBV6-5 and J usage is TRBJ1-4, with D maybe TRBD1 (6 bases). The germline gives CDR1 MNHEY, CDR2 SVGAGI. The CDR3 contains 13 residues. V was shortened by 5 bases and J by 7 bases, with 11 bases between the two germline ends. This CDR3 reads CASSQGMGEKLFF. The CDR3 DNA follows: TGTGCCAGCAGTCAGGGGATGGGTGAAAAACTGTTTTTT.

The CDR3 here is CASSSTTGLEKLFF. The CDR3 region has the DNA TGCGCCAGCAGCTCAACGACAGGGCTTGAAAAACTGTTTTTT. The V call is TRBV5-1, the J call TRBJ1-4; the match to TRBD1 covers 7 bases. Germline CDR1 reads SGHRS; CDR2 reads YFSETQ. The ends lost 3 bases at V and 7 bases at J; junction bases unmatched: 6. CDR3 length: 14 residues.

This clone was recorded once. V usage is TRBV9 and J usage is TRBJ2-1, with 12 bases matching TRBD2. J lost 4 bases, V lost 4 bases, and 6 bases had no gene match. Germline V CDR1 and CDR2: SGDLS, YYNGEE. This CDR3 region has 16 residues. The CDR3 loop reads CASSHRLAGVYNEQFF. The CDR3, as DNA: TGTGCCAGCAGCCACCGACTAGCGGGAGTATACAATGAGCAGTTCTTC.

The CDR3 bases are TGTGCCAGCTCACCACGGACCCCCGGGGAGAATGAGCAGTTCTTC. Protein sequence: CASSPRTPGENEQFF. This chain joins TRBV18 and TRBJ2-1, with a tentative D call TRBD2 (5 bases). Trimming removed 1 base at V and 7 bases at J, with 14 bases between. The CDR3 has 15 amino acids. CDR1 is KGHSH and CDR2 is LQKENI in the germline V gene.

This sequence joins TRBV9 and TRBJ2-2, with D perhaps TRBD2 (6 bases). The germline CDR1 and CDR2 sequences are SGDLS and YYNGEE. Deletions cut 0 bases from V and 3 bases from J, with 12 bases between. The length of the CDR3 is 16 residues. CDR3 sequence: CASSVATKRDTGELFF. The CDR3 bases are TGTGCCAGCAGCGTAGCTACCAAGCGGGACACCGGGGAGCTGTTTTTT.

The rearrangement joins TRBV6-6 to TRBJ1-5; 10 bases map to TRBD1. V gave up 4 bases and J gave up 6 bases; unmatched junction bases: 6. There are 15 residues in the CDR3. The germline V gene encodes CDR1 MNHNY and CDR2 SVGAGI (reference sequence). The CDR3 protein is CASSSGTGAVQPQHF. CDR3 sequence (DNA): TGTGCCAGCAGTTCCGGGACAGGGGCAGTTCAGCCCCAGCATTTT.

This chain uses TRBV27 with TRBJ1-4, with unresolved D. In germline, CDR1 is MNHEY, CDR2 SMNVEV (reference sequence). With 9 bases removed from V and 2 bases from J, the gap between germline ends came to 10 bases. This CDR3 is built from 13 residues. DNA of the CDR3: TGTGCCAGTGGGCAGTTGACTAATGAAAAACTGTTTTTT. Translated, it gives CASGQLTNEKLFF.

The genes are TRBV5-1 and TRBJ1-1; 11 bases map to TRBD1. V trimming: 4 bases; J trimming: 4 bases; junction bases outside the gene matches: 9. Germline CDR1 SGHRS, CDR2 YFSETQ. The CDR3 length is 16 residues. The CDR3 protein is CASSPRTGGPGTEAFF. DNA of the CDR3: TGCGCCAGCAGCCCGCGGACAGGGGGCCCCGGCACTGAAGCTTTCTTT.

The chain carries TRBV10-1 and TRBJ1-1, with D maybe TRBD1 (5 bases). Deletions cut 6 bases from V and 0 bases from J, with 11 bases between. The V gene's germline CDR1 is WNHNN and CDR2 SYGVQD (reference sequence). The CDR3 totals 14 residues. The CDR3 region has the DNA TGCGCCAGCAGGGTGGACAACATGAACACTGAAGCTTTCTTT. Its protein product is CASRVDNMNTEAFF.

The rearrangement joins TRBV7-9 to TRBJ2-1, with 10 bases identical to TRBD2. The germline gives CDR1 SEHNR, CDR2 FQNEAQ (reference sequence). V lost 7 bases, J lost 5 bases, and 8 bases stayed unmatched. There are 15 residues in the CDR3. The chain's CDR3 is CASTLIAGGDNEQFF. The CDR3 DNA is TGTGCCAGCACCCTAATAGCGGGAGGTGACAATGAGCAGTTCTTC.

The rearrangement joins TRBV15 to TRBJ2-6; TRBD2 aligns across 7 bases. The V segment lost 0 bases and the J segment 0 bases; nucleotides outside the gene matches: 8. Germline CDR1 and CDR2: LNHNV and YYDKDF (reference sequence). The length of the CDR3 is 19 residues. CDR3 sequence: CATSRDLASGYSGANVLTF. As DNA, the CDR3 is TGTGCCACCAGCAGAGATTTGGCTAGCGGATACTCTGGGGCCAACGTCCTGACTTTC.

This clone was seen once. V gene TRBV7-2 combines with J gene TRBJ2-7; 9 bases map to TRBD2. Germline V gives CDR1 SGHTA, CDR2 FQGNSA. This CDR3 comprises 15 residues. J gave up 2 bases and V 1 base, and 3 bases lay outside the gene matches. CDR3 loop: CASSLGEREAYEQYF. The CDR3 DNA reads TGTGCCAGCAGCTTAGGGGAGCGGGAGGCCTACGAGCAGTACTTC. Full variable domain (remainder filled in from reference TRBV7-2 and TRBJ2-7): GAGVSQSPSNKVTEKGKDVELRCDPISGHTALYWYRQSLGQGLEFLIYFQGNSAPDKSGLPSDRFSAERTGGSVSTLTIQRTQQEDSAVYLCASSLGEREAYEQYFGPGTRLTVT.

The chain is built from TRBV18 and TRBJ1-2; maybe TRBD1 (6 bases). The CDR3 runs to 15 residues. Trimming stripped 5 bases from V and 4 bases from J, with 17 bases between. CDR1 and CDR2 (germline): KGHSH, LQKENI. This CDR3 reads CASSEKQGFTYGYTF. CDR3 sequence (DNA): TGTGCCAGCTCAGAGAAACAGGGTTTCACCTATGGCTACACCTTC.

The chain carries TRBV7-8 and TRBJ2-7, with 9 nucleotides matching TRBD2. CDR3 length equals 16 residues. With 1 base clipped from V and 7 bases from J, the junction kept 11 bases outside the gene matches. The V gene's germline CDR1 is SGHVS and CDR2 FQNEAQ. DNA for the CDR3: TGTGCCAGCAGCTTAGTTTCTAGCGGGGTCAAAAAGGAGCAGTACTTC. The encoded protein is CASSLVSSGVKKEQYF.

This clone was counted only a few times. The CDR3 sequence: CAALDLDRTAAFF. CDR3 sequence (DNA): TGTGCCGCCTTAGACCTAGACCGGACCGCGGCTTTCTTT. V and J are TRBV6-5 and TRBJ1-1; no definite D call. Germline V lookup: CDR1 MNHEY, CDR2 SVGAGI. V dropped 11 bases and J dropped 11 bases, with 24 bases sitting between them. The CDR3 runs 13 residues.

As to this clone: The same CDR3 can be traced to other DNA sequences in this sample. The V and J genes are TRBV4-3 and TRBJ2-3; D unclear. The V end lost 0 bases, the J end lost 0 bases, and 4 bases lay between the germline ends. This CDR3 comprises 14 residues. Germline loops: CDR1 LGHNA, CDR2 YSLEER. In DNA, the CDR3 is TGCGCCAGCAGCCAAGAGTCGAGCACAGATACGCAGTATTTT. This translates into CASSQESSTDTQYF.

This chain uses TRBV9 with TRBJ2-1, with D tentatively TRBD2 (6 bases). CDR1 and CDR2 (germline): SGDLS, YYNGEE. V lost 0 bases, J lost 2 bases, and 12 bases lay in between. The CDR3 contains 16 residues. For the CDR3, the DNA is TGTGCCAGCAGCGTAGAGACTAGAGGGGCCTACAATGAGCAGTTCTTC. Translated: CASSVETRGAYNEQFF.

The chain employs TRBV7-7 and TRBJ2-2; D unclear. In germline, CDR1 is SSHAT, CDR2 FNYEAQ (reference sequence). Between the trimmed V and J ends, which lost 2 bases and 1 base, there was a span of 11 bases. This CDR3 contains 16 residues. The CDR3 DNA is TGTGCCAGCAGCTTATACGGCGGAGTGAACACCGGGGAGCTGTTTTTT. It translates to CASSLYGGVNTGELFF.

This clone was recorded once. The chain has TRBV5-4 and TRBJ1-1; a weak D match, TRBD1 (5 bases). V lost 4 bases and J 4 bases, leaving 14 bases between the germline ends. Looked up from germline, CDR1 is SGHNT and CDR2 is YYREEE (reference sequence). This CDR3 is built from 14 residues. CDR3 nucleotides: TGTGCCAGCAGCGACGCAGGGCGGGCCACTGAAGCTTTCTTT. It codes for CASSDAGRATEAFF.

This chain links TRBV7-6 with TRBJ2-7; 7 nucleotides agree with TRBD2. CDR1 is SGHVS, CDR2 FNYEAQ, per germline. This CDR3 contains 13 residues. V trimming: 4 bases; J trimming: 5 bases; junction bases outside the gene matches: 5. CDR3 residues: CASSSGRENEQYF. In nucleotides, the CDR3 is TGTGCCAGCAGCTCGGGGCGGGAGAACGAGCAGTACTTC.

This rearrangement joins TRBV7-9 to TRBJ1-2; D not certain. V dropped 2 bases and J dropped 8 bases, with 12 bases sitting between them. The CDR3 loop spans 13 amino acids. From germline, CDR1 is SEHNR and CDR2 FQNEAQ (reference sequence). As DNA, the CDR3 is TGTGCCAGCAGCTTATCCGGGCAGCGGGGCTACACCTTC. Its translation: CASSLSGQRGYTF.

V gene TRBV28 combines with J gene TRBJ1-2; 7 nucleotides line up with TRBD1. The CDR3 consists of 12 residues. CDR1 and CDR2 from the germline V gene are MDHEN and SYDVKM. Trimming removed 5 bases from V and 10 bases from J; junction bases left unmatched: 7. The CDR3 here is CASSLDRADYTF. DNA for the CDR3: TGTGCCAGCAGTCTAGACAGGGCGGACTACACCTTC.

The chain recombines TRBV25-1 with TRBJ2-5; the D gene is possibly TRBD2 (6 bases). The germline V gene has CDR1 MGHDK and CDR2 SYGVNS. This CDR3 is built from 14 residues. Trimming took 2 bases from V and 5 from J, leaving 12 bases between them. As DNA, the CDR3 is TGTGCCAGCAGTGAAGGTTCGGGGAGGGAGACCCAGTACTTC. Its translation: CASSEGSGRETQYF.